This TCR beta chain is drawn from a study of persistence of HIV-infected CD4 T cells (TCRdb year 2020). As for the study more broadly: CMV- and HIV-1 Gag-responding CD4+ T cells were isolated from ART-treated individuals so that antigen-driven clonal expansion of HIV-1-infected cells could be examined. The median time participants had been on suppressive ART was 7 to 8 years. Apart from two participants who underwent leukapheresis at a single time point, peripheral blood samples of up to roughly 180 mL were collected from participants at multiple time points. Proviral sequencing was used to assess clonality among infected cells, whereas TCRbeta sequencing gauged the clonality of all cells within each sorted population. For the TCR cluster analysis across participants, under 10 participants were included for CMV and six or seven participants for Gag.

The immunoSEQ hsTCRB assay version 4 in survey mode was used to sequence TCRbeta repertoires from genomic DNA. For TCRbeta sequencing, genomic DNA was diluted to around 9.9 ng/uL, with up to about 1 ug used per sample. In the source study's methods: TCRbeta data were analyzed in ImmunoSeq Analyzer 3.0, with diversity computed on productive nucleotide rearrangements. Lower-bound TCR diversity was estimated with the improved Chao index, and clonality with the Gini coefficient using the Immunarch R package. Different nucleotide rearrangements encoding the same CDR3beta amino acid sequence were counted as distinct clonotypes. TCRbeta sequences significantly enriched in antigen-responding cells relative to anti-CD3/anti-CD28-activated cells were identified by differential abundance analysis. Using predicted peptide-MHC specificity as the basis, GLIPH2 grouped TCRs into clusters, both for each participant individually and for the merged data sets that combined participants. TCRdb carries this immuneACCESS record with in-frame sequences only. Its versions omit some clonotypes, under half of them owing to an unresolved V gene in the studies checked, with the rest unexplained. Clone size and the V and J calls come from that table; the DNA yielded D and trimming. The sample table holds 25,000 to 35,000 clones, of which 82% were seen once. The ten largest clones represent 0.7% to 0.95% of the sample.

Worth noting for this clone: Its antigen remains unidentified. Per-nucleotide qualities are absent, and no much larger clonotype sits a single base away.

The treatment or condition label for this specimen denotes: suppressive antiretroviral therapy. Cells were stimulated with lysates of CMV-infected fibroblasts at about 9.6 ug/mL. Memory populations depleted of antigen-responding cells were obtained by sorting nonresponding CD40L-negative CD69-negative CD45RO-high memory CD4+ T cells. HIV-1-infected adults in whom suppressive ART had been started during chronic infection were enrolled as participants. Plasma HIV-1 RNA had been undetectable (below 50 copies/mL) in participants for at least 4 years. To be included, a participant needed positive CMV serology and a CD4+ T cell count above 400 cells/uL. Before stimulation, PBMCs were isolated using density centrifugation and depleted of CD8+ T cells. Stimulation of CD8-depleted PBMCs was carried out for roughly 19 hours with anti-CD28/CD49d costimulation, CD40-blocking antibody and enfuvirtide, to prevent new infections. Sorting was done on either a Beckman Coulter MoFlo Legacy or an XDP sorter, and propidium iodide was used to exclude dead cells. The QIAamp DNA Mini Kit was used for genomic DNA extraction from samples above one million cells, and the Quick-DNA Microprep Kit was used otherwise.

The CDR3 runs 14 amino acids, cysteine and phenylalanine included. Just the 42-base CDR3 DNA is kept, in frame starting at base 1. Trimming costs V 4 bases and J 4 bases, and their ends lie 11 bases apart. Sequences LNHDA (CDR1) and SQIVND (CDR2) are obtained from the germline V gene (reference sequence). Study-level results and caveats: Within the same sorted populations, how oligoclonal the TCRs were correlated with how oligoclonal the proviruses were. Bulk TCR analyses could not be limited to the rare CMV-responding cells that actually contained HIV-1 proviruses. Significantly lower TCRbeta richness was observed in CMV- and Gag-responding cells than in anti-CD3/anti-CD28-responding cells, and higher oligoclonality was observed in CMV-responding cells than in CD3/CD28-stimulated and Gag-responding cells. Only a small number of individuals took part in the study, and only a limited range of antigens was tested. Antigen-responding cells were enriched for expanded CDR3beta sequences that were degenerate, which suggests that CD4+ responses to CMV and Gag underwent convergent selection.

The rearranged segments are TRBV19 and TRBJ1-3; no confident D gene assignment can be made. The receptor was isolated from an adult man with HIV who was CMV-seropositive. The material was CD4+ T cells sorted from PBMCs after roughly 20-hour stimulation, obtained from a patient who received antiretroviral therapy. The intended sense of this specimen's cell subset or site label: CD40L-CD69- CD45RO-high memory CD4 T cells not responding to CMV lysate. The DNA is TGTGCCAGTAGTACTTTGGGCCTGGGAAACACCATATATTTT. This encodes CASSTLGLGNTIYF.